The clone carrying this T cell receptor (beta chain) showed up many times. The target antigen is unknown. The data are from a study of T cells in Graves' hyperthyroidism and ophthalmopathy. Study findings and constraints: In simple terms, a model built on 13 V-J features told ophthalmopathy apart from stable hyperthyroidism.

Per germline, CDR1 SGHDT and CDR2 YYEEEE. V lost 5 bases to trimming and J lost 5 bases; unmatched junction nucleotides: 10. CDR3 length: 16 residues. TCR beta CDR3 regions were amplified from RNA. HTBI primers drove first-round RT-PCR of the TCR CDR3. Via MiXCR, TCRdb re-called the multiplex PCR reads, giving one row per CDR3 protein. Of about 290,000 distinct CDR3 sequences in the sample, approximately 16% are singletons; the top ten hold about 30%. The PBMCs were sourced from fresh peripheral blood (about 9.6 ml). This chain joins TRBV5-6 and TRBJ2-5, with 12 bases matching TRBD2. The material sequenced was blood. This sequence was found in a woman between 50 and 59 years old with Graves' hyperthyroidism that later progressed to Graves' ophthalmopathy. CDR3 in amino acids: CASSLRPGLAGETQYF. CDR3 DNA sequence: TGTGCCAGCAGTTTAAGACCGGGACTAGCGGGTGAGACCCAGTACTTC.